This T cell receptor (beta chain) is from a study of human versus mouse CDR3 diversity and MHC coevolution. Study information: Between roughly 0.6 x 10^7 and 1.8 x 10^7 valid reads came from each sample.

Naive CD4 T cells were sorted as CD45RO-negative, CD62L-positive. TCRdb's copy holds only in-frame clones and misses some; the assay was immunoSEQ multiplex PCR. The repertoire holds about 77,000 clones, with about 90% as singletons. Study findings and constraints: Humans had the largest estimated TCR beta repertoire, 1.5 million to 2 million clonotypes.

Remarks on this clone: Its antigen is currently unknown.

Germline values: CDR1 SQVTM, CDR2 ANQGSEA. Trimming cost V 2 bases and J 0 bases; bases outside gene matches: 4. This CDR3 has 17 residues. Material for sequencing was naive CD4+ T cells from blood. Subset indicated: CD45RO-negative CD62L-positive naive CD4 T cells. This TCR came from a person between 25 and 70 years old in good health. The rearrangement joins TRBV29-1 to TRBJ2-3, with 14 bases fitting TRBD2. This CDR3 is CSVERLAGGISTDTQYF. CDR3 nucleotides: TGCAGCGTTGAAAGACTAGCGGGAGGGATTAGCACAGATACGCAGTATTTT.